The clone carrying this TCR beta chain was seen more than once but under ten times. Its specificity is unknown. Only in-frame clones appear in the TCRdb table, and some are missing; sequencing was by immunoSEQ multiplex PCR. The table lists around 6,000 clones, under 85% of them singletons. These data come from a study of PD-1 blockade in classical Hodgkin lymphoma. Study-level background: Every 2 weeks, patients got 3 mg/kg intravenous nivolumab. Study outcomes and limitations: The study reported lower baseline TCR diversity in newly diagnosed patients than in healthy donors. Complete responders possessed baseline diversity comparable to newly diagnosed patients. The CD4+ diversity rise by C4D1 was clearest in complete responders.

Trimming removed 4 bases from V and 4 bases from J; junction bases left unmatched: 5. This CDR3 contains 15 residues. Looked up from germline, CDR1 is SGHNT and CDR2 is YYREEE (reference sequence). Autologous stem cell transplantation was followed by relapse in every patient, and brentuximab vedotin exposure varied. Magnetic negative selection served to purify CD4+ T cells out of PBMCs that had been thawed. The V gene is TRBV5-4, the J gene TRBJ1-6; TRBD1 matches 7 bases. The origin of this receptor is a human donor with classical Hodgkin lymphoma. Specimen: CD4+ T cells from blood, collected at baseline. The CDR3 coding sequence is TGTGCCAGCAGCGATGGGACAGAATATAATTCACCCCTCCACTTT. Translating gives CASSDGTEYNSPLHF.